The clone carrying this T cell receptor delta chain was counted only a few times. The antigen is unknown. The CDR3 is 21 residues long. The germline gives CDR1 TSWWSYY, CDR2 QGS. Trimming removed 1 base from V and 0 bases from J; junction bases left unmatched: 15. After alphabeta T cell depletion, CD3+ Vdelta1+ Vdelta2- thymocytes were sorted. Purity of the sorted Vdelta1+ thymocytes ranged from 98% to 99.6%. The data stem from a study of Vδ1+ human thymocytes. Study results and limitations: Thymic TRG and TRD repertoires appeared highly polyclonal, with Gaussian CDR3 length distributions. About 20% of thymic delta-chain sequences were Vdelta2, with few Vdelta3, unlike blood Vdelta1+ controls.

Extracted RNA was reverse transcribed into cDNA. Pooled V-gene forward primers with one constant-region reverse primer generated the CDR3 amplicons by multiplex PCR. TCRdb reprocessed the multiplex PCR reads through CATT. The sample has about 55,000 delta-chain clones; less than 20% are singletons. Sequencing was done on a sample of Vdelta1+ gamma-delta thymocytes from the thymus. The subset is: FACS-sorted CD3+ TCRalphabeta- TCRVdelta1+ TCRVdelta2- thymocytes. The chain uses TRDV1 and TRDJ1; TRDD3 aligns across 12 bases. This receptor was taken from a boy in the first two years of life who had congenital heart surgery. The chain's CDR3 is CALGEQGTPPYWGIHTDKLIF. The CDR3 DNA sequence: TGTGCTCTTGGGGAACAGGGTACGCCCCCGTACTGGGGGATACACACCGATAAACTCATCTTT.